This TCR beta chain was profiled in a study of T cell responses to AZD1222 COVID-19 vaccine. At the level of the study: Second-dose recipients at about 4 or about 12 weeks were treated as one pooled group. Study results and caveats: Only 5 or 6 people who got AZD1222 tested seropositive at baseline.

TCRdb's copy holds only in-frame clones and misses some; the assay was immunoSEQ multiplex PCR. The table includes more than 250,000 clones, more than 85% detected once. Worth noting for this clone: Its antigen is unknown.

The V segment lost 10 bases and the J segment 4 bases; nucleotides outside the gene matches: 8. The CDR3 length is 14 residues. Germline CDR1 and CDR2: MNHEY and SVGAGI. This specimen was peripheral blood, taken on day 0 of AZD1222 vaccination. The sequence was obtained from an adult in good health. The chain carries TRBV6-5 and TRBJ2-3; 10 bases map to TRBD2. CDR3 protein: CATLPSGSPDTQYF. CDR3 bases: TGTGCCACTTTGCCTAGCGGGAGCCCAGATACGCAGTATTTT.